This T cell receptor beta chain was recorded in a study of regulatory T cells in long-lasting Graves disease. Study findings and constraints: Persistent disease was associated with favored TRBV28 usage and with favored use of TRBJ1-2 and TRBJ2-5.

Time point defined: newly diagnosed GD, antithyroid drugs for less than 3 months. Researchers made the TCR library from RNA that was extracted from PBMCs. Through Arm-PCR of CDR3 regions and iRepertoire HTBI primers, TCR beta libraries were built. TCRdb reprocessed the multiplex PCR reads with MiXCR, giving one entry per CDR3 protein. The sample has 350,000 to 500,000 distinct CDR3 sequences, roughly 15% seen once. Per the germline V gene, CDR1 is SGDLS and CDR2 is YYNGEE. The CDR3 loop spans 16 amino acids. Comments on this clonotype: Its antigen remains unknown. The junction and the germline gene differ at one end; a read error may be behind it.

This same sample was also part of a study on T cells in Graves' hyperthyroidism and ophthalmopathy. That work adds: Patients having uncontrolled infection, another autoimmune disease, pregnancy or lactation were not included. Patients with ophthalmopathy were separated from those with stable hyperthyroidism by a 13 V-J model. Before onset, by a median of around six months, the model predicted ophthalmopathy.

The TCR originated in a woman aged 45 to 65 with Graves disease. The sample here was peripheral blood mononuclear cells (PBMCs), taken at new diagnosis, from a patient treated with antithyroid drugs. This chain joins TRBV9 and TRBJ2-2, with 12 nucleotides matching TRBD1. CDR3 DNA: TGTGCCAGCAGCACGGCCGGGACAGGGGGCGGCGGGGAGCTGCTTTTT. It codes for CASSTAGTGGGGELLF.